Below, 20 T cell receptor beta chains from the same sample are listed, as sequenced in a study of T-cell reconstitution after alpha-beta-depleted transplantation in children (dated by TCRdb to 2016 to 2017). Library method: PCR. The instrument was an Illumina HiSeq 2500. TCR libraries were prepared with molecular barcoding, using unique molecular identifiers to normalize TCRbeta repertoire quantification. The public reads were reanalyzed by TCRdb: fastp trimming at Q25, MiXCR alignment, in-frame beta chains only. Merged by CDR3 protein, the rows form single entries marked with the most common genes and DNA. This sample has about 300,000 distinct CDR3 sequences in its table, and about 9.5% of those were observed once. Around 7.6% of the sample is held by the ten biggest clonotypes. The sample's treatment or condition, from its label and the paper: allogeneic hematopoietic cell transplantation with graft depleted of TCRalphabeta T cells and CD19 B cells.

Sample: PBMCs, taken before TCRalphabeta/CD19-depleted stem cell transplant. The receptors here all came from a boy in the first two years of life with acute myeloid leukemia, due to receive a stem cell transplant.

This clonotype was seen only a few times. The genes are TRBV5-1 and TRBJ1-3; unclear D gene. The germline V and J ends were trimmed by 4 bases and 0 bases, with 17 bases remaining between them. This CDR3 comprises 17 residues. Germline lookup yields CDR1 SGHRS and CDR2 YFSETQ. For the CDR3, the DNA is TGCGCCAGCAGCAATGTACCGGGCCGGCCCTCTGGAAACACCATATATTTT. This translates into CASSNVPGRPSGNTIYF.

This clonotype was seen a few times. This chain connects TRBV3-1 to TRBJ2-7; D remains unclear. V shed 1 base and J shed 0 bases, with 7 bases lying between them. The germline V gene has CDR1 LGHDT and CDR2 YNNKEL (reference sequence). CDR3 length: 14 amino acids. The CDR3 DNA reads as TGTGCCAGCAGCCAAGTATGGAGCTCCTACGAGCAGTACTTC. Translation gives CASSQVWSSYEQYF.

The table lists this clonotype with many counts. V usage is TRBV7-8 and J usage is TRBJ2-7; D may be TRBD1 or TRBD2 (5 bases each). The V end was cut by 1 base, the J end by 2 bases, with 18 bases between. The CDR3 consists of 17 residues. Per germline, CDR1 SGHVS and CDR2 FQNEAQ. CDR3 sequence: CASSLGTRGRRTYEQYF. CDR3 nucleotide sequence: TGTGCCAGCAGCTTAGGAACCCGGGGCAGGCGAACCTACGAGCAGTACTTC. Supplemented by reference TRBV7-8 and TRBJ2-7, the full variable domain reads GAGVSQSPRYKVAKRGQDVALRCDPISGHVSLFWYQQALGQGPEFLTYFQNEAQLDKSGLPSDRFFAERPEGSVSTLKIQRTQQEDSAVYLCASSLGTRGRRTYEQYFGPGTRLTVT.

This clonotype was detected ten times or more. The chain recombines TRBV20-1 with TRBJ2-1; D might be TRBD2 (5 bases). Looked up from germline, CDR1 is DFQATT and CDR2 is SNEGSKA (reference sequence). V lost 7 bases and J 10 bases, leaving 23 bases between the germline ends. There are 14 residues in the CDR3. CDR3: CSVPGSVLEAEQFF. The CDR3 bases are TGCAGTGTCCCGGGTAGCGTCCTCGAAGCGGAGCAGTTCTTC.

This clonotype was found many times. This chain links TRBV5-1 with TRBJ2-5, with D possibly matching TRBD2 (6 bases). Germline CDR1 is SGHRS and CDR2 is YFSETQ. CDR3 length equals 13 residues. V lost 1 base, J lost 2 bases, and 6 bases lay in between. The CDR3 spells CASSLRGQETQYF. The CDR3 bases are TGCGCCAGCAGCTTGCGGGGGCAAGAGACCCAGTACTTC.

The chain couples TRBV10-2 to TRBJ1-1, with 7 bases identical to TRBD1. This CDR3 is 12 amino acids long. Trimming took 7 bases from V and 6 from J; bases not matched to a gene: 5. Germline CDR1 reads WSHSY; CDR2 reads SAAADI. The CDR3 is CASIGQVAEAFF. Written as DNA, the CDR3 is TGCGCCAGCATCGGACAGGTGGCTGAAGCTTTCTTT.

This clonotype was seen ten or more times. J is TRBJ1-1 and V is TRBV6-5, with D unresolved. V shed 0 bases and J shed 5 bases, with 10 bases lying between them. CDR1 is MNHEY, CDR2 SVGAGI, per germline. The CDR3 is made up of 14 amino acids. Here the CDR3 DNA reads TGTGCCAGCAGTTACTCGATCCGGGATACTGAAGCTTTCTTT. It codes for CASSYSIRDTEAFF.

Many counts were recorded for this clonotype. The chain uses TRBV12-3 or TRBV12-4 and TRBJ2-5, with TRBD1 matching 9 bases. This CDR3 comprises 15 residues. Trimming at V came to 2 bases and at J to 9 bases, leaving 10 bases not matched to a gene. The CDR3 here is CASSLSRTGVMAQYF. Written as DNA, the CDR3 is TGTGCCAGCAGTTTAAGTCGGACAGGGGTTATGGCCCAGTACTTC.

This clonotype was counted a few times. V usage is TRBV5-1 and J usage is TRBJ1-2; D unresolved. V gave up 1 base and J gave up 5 bases, with 15 bases separating them. CDR1 and CDR2 (germline): SGHRS, YFSETQ. This CDR3 is 15 amino acids long. The CDR3 reads CASSLSGLPPYGYTF. CDR3 DNA: TGCGCCAGCAGCTTGTCGGGGTTGCCCCCTTATGGCTACACCTTC.

At least ten counts were recorded for this clonotype. CDR3 nucleotides: TGTGCCAGCAGCTTACAGGGTAGTGAAAAACTGTTTTTT. Amino acids: CASSLQGSEKLFF. The chain recombines TRBV5-5 with TRBJ1-4, with D possibly being TRBD1 (6 bases). Trimming left V 2 bases short and J 7 bases short, with 9 bases between. Germline CDR1 and CDR2: SGHKS and YYEKEE (reference sequence). There are 13 residues in the CDR3.

This clonotype was seen a handful of times. The chain carries TRBV5-1 and TRBJ2-6; no reliable D call. V lost 1 base to trimming and J lost 2 bases, with 13 bases between them. The CDR3 totals 17 residues. CDR1 and CDR2 from the germline V gene are SGHRS and YFSETQ. CDR3 region: CASSLQRIGTGANVLTF. The DNA for the CDR3 is TGCGCCAGCAGCTTGCAGAGGATTGGTACTGGGGCCAACGTCCTGACTTTC.

The chain has TRBV6-4 and TRBJ2-2; tentative D call: TRBD1 (6 bases). The length of the CDR3 is 13 residues. V was shortened by 3 bases and J by 8 bases, with 10 bases between the two germline ends. Germline assignment: CDR1 MRHNA and CDR2 SNTAGT. The CDR3 loop is CASSEQGRGELFF. As DNA, the CDR3 is TGTGCCAGCAGTGAACAGGGAAGAGGGGAGCTGTTTTTT.

This clonotype was detected many times. The chain recombines TRBV6-5 with TRBJ1-5; 7 bases are shared with TRBD1. This CDR3 is 18 amino acids long. V lost 2 bases to trimming and J lost 6 bases; unmatched junction nucleotides: 16. The germline CDR1 and CDR2 sequences are MNHEY and SVGAGI. The CDR3 region is CASSYPKTGPKNFQPQHF. As DNA, the CDR3 is TGTGCCAGCAGTTACCCCAAGACAGGGCCAAAGAATTTTCAGCCCCAGCATTTT.

J is TRBJ2-5 and V is TRBV11-3; 8 bases match TRBD2. The CDR3 is made up of 15 amino acids. V dropped 1 base and J dropped 1; count of bases not matched to a gene: 2. The germline gives CDR1 SGHNT, CDR2 YENEEA. CDR3 residues: CASSLGGGFQETQYF. The CDR3 DNA reads TGTGCCAGCAGCTTAGGCGGGGGGTTCCAAGAGACCCAGTACTTC.

This clonotype was seen ten or more times. The V call is TRBV4-1, the J call TRBJ2-1; the D is unclear. CDR1 is MGHRA, CDR2 YSYEKL, per germline. V dropped 1 base and J dropped 4 bases, with 11 bases sitting between them. This CDR3 region has 15 residues. CDR3 protein: CASSQVRVRYNEQFF. The CDR3 DNA reads TGCGCCAGCAGCCAAGTTCGAGTGCGATACAATGAGCAGTTCTTC.

This clonotype was seen at least ten times. The rearrangement joins TRBV5-6 to TRBJ2-1; 8 bases are shared with TRBD1. V was pared by 5 bases and J by 6 bases, with 4 bases of the junction left unmatched. The CDR3 totals 13 residues. Germline lookup yields CDR1 SGHDT and CDR2 YYEEEE. The DNA of the CDR3 is TGTGCCAGCAGGAACAGGGGGTTCAATGAGCAGTTCTTC. Protein product: CASRNRGFNEQFF.

This clonotype was seen many times. J is TRBJ2-1 and V is TRBV20-1; 10 nucleotides agree with TRBD2. Per the germline V gene, CDR1 is DFQATT and CDR2 is SNEGSKA (reference sequence). V shed 5 bases and J 6 bases; nucleotides not matched to a gene: 10. This CDR3 comprises 15 residues. The CDR3 sequence: CSAAPSGRTRNEQFF. In DNA form, the CDR3 reads TGCAGTGCTGCACCTAGCGGGAGAACCCGCAATGAGCAGTTCTTC.

This clonotype was counted many times. The V and J genes are TRBV19 and TRBJ2-4; 10 nucleotides align to TRBD1. The CDR3 consists of 15 residues. In germline, CDR1 is LNHDA, CDR2 SQIVND (reference sequence). With 9 bases clipped from V and 0 bases from J, the junction kept 5 bases outside the gene matches. The CDR3 is CASGTGDIAKNIQYF. CDR3 nucleotide sequence: TGTGCCAGCGGGACAGGGGATATAGCCAAAAACATTCAGTACTTC.

This clonotype has ten or more counts. V is TRBV25-1 and J is TRBJ2-5, with D uncertain. Trimming took off 6 bases at V and 1 base at J, with 21 bases between the two ends. Germline CDR1 MGHDK, CDR2 SYGVNS. This CDR3 is 17 amino acids long. CDR3 coding DNA: TGTGCCAGCAGCAACCCCTTGAGAGTAGCTAGCCAAGAGACCCAGTACTTC. Amino acid sequence: CASSNPLRVASQETQYF.

This clonotype was detected many times. The chain joins TRBV6-1 to TRBJ1-3; D remains ambiguous. CDR3 length: 14 residues. Germline CDR1 MNHNS, CDR2 SASEGT. V was clipped by 2 bases and J by 0 bases, with 5 bases between them. CDR3 sequence reads: CASSEQHSGNTIYF. CDR3 nucleotide sequence: TGTGCCAGCAGTGAACAACACTCTGGAAACACCATATATTTT.